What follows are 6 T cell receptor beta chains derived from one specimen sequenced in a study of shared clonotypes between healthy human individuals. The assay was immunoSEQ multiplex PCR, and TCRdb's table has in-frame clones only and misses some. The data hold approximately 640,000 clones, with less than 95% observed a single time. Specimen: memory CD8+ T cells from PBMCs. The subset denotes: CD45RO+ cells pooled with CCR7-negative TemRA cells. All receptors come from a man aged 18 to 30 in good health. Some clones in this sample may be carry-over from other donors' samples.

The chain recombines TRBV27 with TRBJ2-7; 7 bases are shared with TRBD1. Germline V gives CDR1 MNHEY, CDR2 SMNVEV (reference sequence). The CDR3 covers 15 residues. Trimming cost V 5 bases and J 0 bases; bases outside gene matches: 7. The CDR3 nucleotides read TGTGCCAGCAGTCACGACGGGACAGCCTCCTACGAGCAGTACTTC. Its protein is CASSHDGTASYEQYF.

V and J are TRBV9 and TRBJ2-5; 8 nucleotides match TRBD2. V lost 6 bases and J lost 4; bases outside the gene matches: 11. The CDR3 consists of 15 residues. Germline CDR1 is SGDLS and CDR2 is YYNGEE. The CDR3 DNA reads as TGTGCCAGCACCCGAGCGGGAGTCGTAGGAGAGACCCAGTACTTC. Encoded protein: CASTRAGVVGETQYF.

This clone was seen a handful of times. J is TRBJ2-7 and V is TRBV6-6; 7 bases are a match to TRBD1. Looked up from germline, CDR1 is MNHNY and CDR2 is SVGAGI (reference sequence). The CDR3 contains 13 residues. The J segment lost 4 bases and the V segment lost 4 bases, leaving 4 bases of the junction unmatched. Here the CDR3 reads CASSWDSDYEQYF. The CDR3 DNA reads TGTGCCAGCAGTTGGGACAGTGATTACGAGCAGTACTTC.

The CDR3 DNA is TGCGCCAGCAGCCCAAAGCAAGGGTCTATTCGGAGGGGGCAGCAGTTCTTC. Amino acids: CASSPKQGSIRRGQQFF. This rearrangement joins TRBV5-1 to TRBJ2-1, with D perhaps TRBD1 (7 bases). CDR3 size: 17 residues. Deletions cut 4 bases from V and 11 bases from J, with 28 bases between. CDR1 SGHRS and CDR2 YFSETQ come from the germline V gene.

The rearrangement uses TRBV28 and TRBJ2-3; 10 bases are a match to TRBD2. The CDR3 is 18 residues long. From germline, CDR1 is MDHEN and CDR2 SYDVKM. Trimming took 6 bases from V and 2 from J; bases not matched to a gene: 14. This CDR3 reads CASSHYILAGVNTDTQYF. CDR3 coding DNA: TGTGCCAGCAGCCATTATATTCTAGCGGGGGTGAACACAGATACGCAGTATTTT.

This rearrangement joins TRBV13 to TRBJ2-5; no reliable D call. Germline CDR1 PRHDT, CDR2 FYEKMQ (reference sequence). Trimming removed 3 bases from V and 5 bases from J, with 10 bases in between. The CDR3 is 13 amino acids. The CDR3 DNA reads TGTGCCAGCAGCTTGGACCTGCGGGAGACCCAGTACTTC. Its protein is CASSLDLRETQYF.